The 20 T cell receptor beta chains in this list originate from one sample, sequenced in a study of Ad26.COV2.S vaccination and SARS-CoV-2 variants. TCRdb's table, derived via immunoSEQ multiplex PCR, lists solely in-frame clones and lacks some. The table shows roughly 400,000 clones, with about nine tenths occurring only once. Treatment denoted: around 19 received Ad26.COV2.S at low or high dose, single or two shots; several received placebo; per-sample allocation not given. Material that was analyzed had been drawn on day 63 after the first vaccine or placebo injection. The specimen was peripheral blood, collected in a trial of Ad26.COV2.S vaccine versus placebo. The receptors come from a person between 18 and 65 years old who received the Ad26.COV2.S COVID-19 vaccine or a placebo.

DNA of the CDR3: TGTGCCAGCAGCCAAACAAGCGGGGGGGCCGAGACCCAGTACTTC. Translation gives CASSQTSGGAETQYF. The rearrangement links TRBV11-2 to TRBJ2-5; the match to TRBD2 covers 10 bases. The CDR3 spans 15 residues. The germline gives CDR1 SGHAT, CDR2 FQNNGV. J gave up 5 bases and V 5 bases, and 8 bases lay outside the gene matches. The whole variable domain, filled in from reference TRBV11-2 and TRBJ2-5, reads EAGVAQSPRYKIIEKRQSVAFWCNPISGHATLYWYQQILGQGPKLLIQFQNNGVVDDSQLPKDRFSAERLKGVDSTLKIQPAKLEDSAVYLCASSQTSGGAETQYFGPGTRLLVL.

The rearrangement links TRBV5-1 to TRBJ1-1, with 9 bases lining up with TRBD1. CDR3 size: 16 residues. Germline-derived CDR1 and CDR2 are SGHRS and YFSETQ. With V trimmed by 4 bases and J by 1 base, 8 bases remained unmatched. CDR3 sequence: CASSPRTGVPNTEAFF. The DNA of the CDR3 is TGCGCCAGCAGCCCCAGGACAGGGGTCCCGAACACTGAAGCTTTCTTT.

CDR3 coding DNA: TGTGCCAGCAGCACAGACTGTTACTATGGCTACACCTTC. Protein sequence: CASSTDCYYGYTF. The rearrangement joins TRBV21-1 to TRBJ1-2. TRBV21-1 is annotated as a pseudogene. The CDR3 consists of 13 residues.

This chain links TRBV5-6 with TRBJ2-5, with D possibly TRBD1 on 6 matching bases. There are 14 residues in the CDR3. Germline V gene data show CDR1 as SGHDT and CDR2 as YYEEEE. The V end was cut by 4 bases, the J end by 4 bases, with 14 bases between. CDR3 residues: CASSGSRGRETQYF. The CDR3 nucleotides are TGTGCCAGCAGCGGATCCAGGGGAAGAGAGACCCAGTACTTC.

This chain joins TRBV18 and TRBJ1-5, with D unresolved. Germline V CDR1 and CDR2: KGHSH, LQKENI. V was trimmed by 4 bases and J by 5 bases, leaving 12 bases between them. The CDR3 runs to 14 residues. CDR3 loop: CASSRGVRDQPQHF. CDR3 nucleotides: TGTGCCAGCTCACGCGGGGTAAGGGATCAGCCCCAGCATTTT.

The chain employs TRBV6-5 and TRBJ1-4; D uncertain. The V gene lost 0 bases and the J gene lost 7 bases, with 6 bases spanning the gap. CDR3 length equals 13 residues. Per the germline V gene, CDR1 is MNHEY and CDR2 is SVGAGI. The CDR3 loop is CASSYSGPEKLFF. The CDR3, as DNA: TGTGCCAGCAGTTACTCCGGGCCTGAAAAACTGTTTTTT.

The chain links TRBV6-2 or TRBV6-3 to TRBJ1-2; maybe TRBD1 (6 bases). V was clipped by 6 bases and J by 5 bases, with 13 bases between them. Germline V gene sequence: CDR1 MNHEY, CDR2 SVGEGT. The length of the CDR3 is 13 residues. The CDR3 nucleotides read TGTGCCAGCAGCAGTACAGGGTCTTATGGCTACACCTTC. Translation: CASSSTGSYGYTF.

The gene calls are TRBV6-6 and TRBJ1-2, with 8 nucleotides matching TRBD1. The CDR3 runs 16 residues. From germline, CDR1 is MNHNY and CDR2 SVGAGI (reference sequence). J gave up 2 bases and V 3 bases, and 8 bases lay outside the gene matches. CDR3 in amino acids: CASSYLGTGDNYGYTF. DNA for the CDR3: TGTGCCAGCAGTTATTTAGGGACAGGAGACAACTATGGCTACACCTTC.

In its sample, this clone was seen once. The rearrangement joins TRBV5-4 to TRBJ2-7; D is possibly TRBD1 or TRBD2 (7 bases each). The V end lost 0 bases, the J end lost 2 bases, and 15 bases lay between the germline ends. The CDR3 loop spans 16 amino acids. Germline CDR1 reads SGHNT; CDR2 reads YYREEE (reference sequence). The chain's CDR3 is CASSLGGGQTTYEQYF. DNA for the CDR3: TGTGCCAGCAGCTTGGGGGGGGGACAGACTACCTACGAGCAGTACTTC.

This chain uses TRBV6-5 with TRBJ1-3, with D hard to call. Germline values: CDR1 MNHEY, CDR2 SVGAGI. Trimming took 8 bases from V and 2 from J, leaving 13 bases between them. The CDR3 has 14 residues. The DNA of the CDR3 is TGTGCCAGCCGGGGAGGGTTGACTGGAAACACCATATATTTT. This gives the protein CASRGGLTGNTIYF.

This chain joins TRBV27 and TRBJ2-3; D possibly corresponds to TRBD2 (5 bases). Per the germline V gene, CDR1 is MNHEY and CDR2 is SMNVEV (reference sequence). The CDR3 has 16 residues. V lost 3 bases and J 1 base, leaving 14 bases between the germline ends. CDR3 nucleotide sequence: TGTGCCAGCAGTTTTGGACTGCCTGGAGGCACAGATACGCAGTATTTT. Residues: CASSFGLPGGTDTQYF.

J is TRBJ2-7 and V is TRBV27, with D tentatively TRBD1 or TRBD2 (5 bases each). The CDR3 runs 14 residues. The V gene's germline CDR1 is MNHEY and CDR2 SMNVEV (reference sequence). V was cut by 1 base and J by 3 bases, with 10 bases left in between. CDR3 sequence (DNA): TGTGCCAGCAGTTTATTTGTGGGGGACTACGAGCAGTACTTC. Residues: CASSLFVGDYEQYF.

The V gene is TRBV10-1, the J gene TRBJ2-5, with TRBD2 identical over 7 bases. The V gene end was trimmed by 6 bases and the J gene end by 6 bases; junction bases not matched to a gene: 7. The CDR3 covers 13 residues. From germline, CDR1 is WNHNN and CDR2 SYGVQD (reference sequence). CDR3 in amino acids: CASSEGGGKTQYF. CDR3 in DNA: TGCGCCAGCAGCGAGGGCGGGGGAAAGACCCAGTACTTC.

Comment on this clone: Other DNA sequences from this sample encode an identical CDR3 as well. The chain links TRBV30 to TRBJ2-7; D is uncertain. Germline V lookup: CDR1 GTSNPN, CDR2 SVGIG (reference sequence). The CDR3 contains 12 residues. V lost 0 bases to trimming and J lost 3 bases, with 6 bases between them. DNA of the CDR3: TGTGCCTGGAGTGTCCTGAGCTACGAGCAGTACTTC. Protein: CAWSVLSYEQYF.

This sequence joins TRBV15 and TRBJ2-4, with D maybe TRBD2 (6 bases). CDR1 and CDR2 from the germline V gene are LNHNV and YYDKDF (reference sequence). This CDR3 contains 16 residues. Trimming took 1 base from V and 0 from J, leaving 10 bases between them. The CDR3 DNA follows: TGTGCCACCAGCAGAGGGGGGGAGCTAGCCAAAAACATTCAGTACTTC. Translated, it gives CATSRGGELAKNIQYF. The entire variable domain, with the rest obtained from reference TRBV15 and TRBJ2-4, is as follows: DAMVIQNPRYQVTQFGKPVTLSCSQTLNHNVMYWYQQKSSQAPKLLFHYYDKDFNNEADTPDNFQSRRPNTSFCFLDIRSPGLGDTAMYLCATSRGGELAKNIQYFGAGTRLSVL.

The V call is TRBV19, the J call TRBJ1-6; 7 bases are shared with TRBD1. Germline V gene sequence: CDR1 LNHDA, CDR2 SQIVND (reference sequence). This CDR3 is 14 amino acids long. V dropped 7 bases and J dropped 6; count of bases not matched to a gene: 6. The CDR3 DNA reads TGTGCCAGTACCCCCGACAGGGCTAATTCACCCCTCCACTTT. Amino acid sequence: CASTPDRANSPLHF.

The chain joins TRBV5-6 to TRBJ1-5; the D is unclear. This CDR3 is built from 15 residues. Germline V gives CDR1 SGHDT, CDR2 YYEEEE. V lost 4 bases and J 5 bases, leaving 16 bases between the germline ends. The CDR3 DNA is TGTGCCAGCAGCCGGGGTGGGCAGAACTATCAGCCCCAGCATTTT. It specifies CASSRGGQNYQPQHF.

V is TRBV5-1 and J is TRBJ2-5, with D tentatively TRBD1 (5 bases). The CDR3 runs 14 residues. V was pared by 1 base and J by 2 bases, with 9 bases between. Germline-derived CDR1 and CDR2 are SGHRS and YFSETQ. The CDR3, as DNA: TGCGCCAGCAGCTTGCAGGGTGGTCAAGAGACCCAGTACTTC. Amino acid sequence: CASSLQGGQETQYF.

The rearrangement joins TRBV5-1 to TRBJ1-1; possibly TRBD1 for D (6 bases). Trimming removed 6 bases at V and 1 base at J, with 13 bases between. CDR1 SGHRS and CDR2 YFSETQ come from the germline V gene. This CDR3 comprises 14 residues. The CDR3 nucleotides read TGCGCCAGCAAGGGGGGCCCCTCGAACACTGAAGCTTTCTTT. Translation: CASKGGPSNTEAFF.

The rearrangement joins TRBV7-2 to TRBJ2-7; maybe TRBD1 (6 bases). The CDR3 covers 14 residues. Germline CDR1 SGHTA, CDR2 FQGNSA. V was trimmed by 4 bases and J by 3 bases, leaving 13 bases between them. As DNA, the CDR3 is TGTGCCAGCAGCTCGACACAGGGCAGCTACGAGCAGTACTTC. As protein: CASSSTQGSYEQYF.